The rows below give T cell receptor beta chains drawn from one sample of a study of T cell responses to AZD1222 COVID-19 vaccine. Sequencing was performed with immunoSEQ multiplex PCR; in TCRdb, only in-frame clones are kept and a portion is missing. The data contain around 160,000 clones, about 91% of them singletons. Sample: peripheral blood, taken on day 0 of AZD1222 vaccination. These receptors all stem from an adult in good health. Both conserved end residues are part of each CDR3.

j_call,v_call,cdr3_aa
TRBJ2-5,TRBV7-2,CASSPRTTGRETQYF
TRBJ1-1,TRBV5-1,CASSLEGRNTEAFF
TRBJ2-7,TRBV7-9,CASQQEGFYEQYF
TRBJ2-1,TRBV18,CASSLDGREQFF
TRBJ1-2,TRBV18,CASSDRDRYGYTF
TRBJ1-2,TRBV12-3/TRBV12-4,CASGTIAVGYTF
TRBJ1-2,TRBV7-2,CASSLVPAYGYTF
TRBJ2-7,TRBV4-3,CASSQRDRSYEQYF
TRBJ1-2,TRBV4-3,CASSQVGGPGQGGTYGYTF
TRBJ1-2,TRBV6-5,CASSYSLLQAYGYTF
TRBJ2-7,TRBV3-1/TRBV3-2,CASSRTRGDNSYEQYF
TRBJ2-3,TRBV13,CASSERGAGGPTDTQYF
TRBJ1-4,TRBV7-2,CASRVGGNSEKLFF
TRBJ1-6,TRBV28,CASSFGQGILYSPLHF
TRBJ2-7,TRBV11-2,CASSLISYEQYF
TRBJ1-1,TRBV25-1,CASSPVTGGTEAFF
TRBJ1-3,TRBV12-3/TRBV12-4,CASSFSTGNTIYF
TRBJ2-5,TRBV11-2,CASSPGGQGVKETQYF
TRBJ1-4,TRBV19,CASSILRPRSEKLFF
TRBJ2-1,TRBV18,CASSPGTSYNEQFF
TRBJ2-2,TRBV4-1,CASRGSTGELFF
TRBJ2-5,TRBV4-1,CASRGEETQYF
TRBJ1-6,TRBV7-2,CASSFSLRGSSYNSPLHF
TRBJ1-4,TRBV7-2,CASSLYYGLNEKLFF
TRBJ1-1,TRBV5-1,CASSLGGVPEAFF